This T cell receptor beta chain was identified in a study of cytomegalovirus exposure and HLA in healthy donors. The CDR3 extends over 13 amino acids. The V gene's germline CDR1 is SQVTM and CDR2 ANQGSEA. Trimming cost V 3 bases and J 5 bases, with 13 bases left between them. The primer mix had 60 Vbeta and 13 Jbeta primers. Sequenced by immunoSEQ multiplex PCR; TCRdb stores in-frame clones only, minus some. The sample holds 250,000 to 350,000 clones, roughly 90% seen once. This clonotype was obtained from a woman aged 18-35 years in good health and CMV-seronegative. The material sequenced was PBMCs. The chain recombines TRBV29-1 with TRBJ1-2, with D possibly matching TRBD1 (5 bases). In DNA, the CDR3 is TGCAGCGTTGATGAGCGGGGGGGATATGGCTACACCTTC. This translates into CSVDERGGYGYTF.